One sample yielded the 24 T cell receptor beta chains listed below, sequenced in a study of blood T cell repertoires in COVID-19. Measured with immunoSEQ multiplex PCR; TCRdb has only the in-frame clones, and not every one. The data contain about 210,000 clones, 89% of them singletons. Specimen: peripheral blood. The receptors shown here come from a middle-aged woman with acute or convalescent COVID-19.

This chain connects TRBV10-3 to TRBJ1-5, with 9 positions matching TRBD1. Germline V CDR1 and CDR2: ENHRY, SYGVKD. The CDR3 extends over 14 amino acids. V lost 5 bases, J lost 5 bases, and 4 bases stayed unmatched. The CDR3 DNA reads as TGTGCCATCAGTCGACAGGGGGAAGATCAGCCCCAGCATTTT. Amino acids: CAISRQGEDQPQHF.

V is TRBV27 and J is TRBJ2-7, with D perhaps TRBD1 (6 bases). The CDR3 extends over 15 amino acids. Germline values: CDR1 MNHEY, CDR2 SMNVEV (reference sequence). The V end lost 6 bases, the J end lost 1 base, and 16 bases lay between the germline ends. The CDR3 loop is CASREGGHLSYEQYV. The CDR3, as DNA: TGTGCCAGCAGGGAAGGGGGACACCTTTCCTACGAGCAGTACGTC.

There are a few counts of this clone. The chain combines TRBV14 with TRBJ2-7, with D possibly being TRBD2 (5 bases). CDR3 length: 14 amino acids. Germline assignment: CDR1 SGHDN and CDR2 FVKESK. The CDR3 DNA reads TGTGCCAGCAGCCAAGATTTGTTGCGGGCAGCACCGACCGTC. Translation gives CASSQDLLRAAPTV.

This clone is a singleton in its sample. The chain recombines TRBV2 with TRBJ2-1, with a tentative D call TRBD1 (6 bases). The CDR3 has 14 amino acids. Germline V gene data show CDR1 as SNHLY and CDR2 as FYNNEI. With 7 bases removed from V and 0 bases from J, the gap between germline ends came to 10 bases. CDR3 sequence: CASNQGSSYNEQFF. The DNA for the CDR3 is TGTGCCAGCAACCAGGGGTCCTCCTACAATGAGCAGTTCTTC. The complete variable domain, with remaining parts taken from reference TRBV2 and TRBJ2-1, reads EPEVTQTPSHQVTQMGQEVILRCVPISNHLYFYWYRQILGQKVEFLVSFYNNEISEKSEIFDDQFSVERPDGSNFTLKIRSTKLEDSAMYFCASNQGSSYNEQFFGPGTRLTVL.

The chain links TRBV24-1 to TRBJ2-2, with D tentatively TRBD1 (5 bases). Germline lookup yields CDR1 KGHDR and CDR2 SFDVKD. Trimming shortened V by 5 bases and J by 2 bases, and 11 bases separated the two germline ends. This CDR3 contains 15 residues. CDR3 in DNA: TGTGCCACCAGTGCAGGGCTTTCCAACACCGGGGAGCTGTTTTTT. Amino acids: CATSAGLSNTGELFF.

The rearrangement uses TRBV18 and TRBJ2-6, with D perhaps TRBD1 (6 bases). V was pared by 4 bases and J by 2 bases, with 9 bases between. From germline, CDR1 is KGHSH and CDR2 LQKENI. The CDR3 covers 15 residues. The CDR3 region is CASSLGAPGANVLTF. The CDR3 bases are TGTGCCAGCTCACTGGGGGCGCCTGGGGCCAACGTCCTGACTTTC. The variable domain in full, with the rest retrieved from reference TRBV18 and TRBJ2-6, is NAGVMQNPRHLVRRRGQEARLRCSPMKGHSHVYWYRQLPEEGLKFMVYLQKENIIDESGMPKERFSAEFPKEGPSILRIQQVVRGDSAAYFCASSLGAPGANVLTFGAGSRLTVL.

The V call is TRBV28, the J call TRBJ2-1, with TRBD2 matching 12 bases. The CDR3 spans 18 residues. Germline lookup yields CDR1 MDHEN and CDR2 SYDVKM. The junction had 17 bases not matched to a gene; V was cut back by 5 bases and J by 9 bases. The DNA for the CDR3 is TGTGCCAGCAGTCCCCAGAGGGCTAGCGGGGGGGCGGTGGGTGAGCAGTTCTTC. Amino acid sequence: CASSPQRASGGAVGEQFF.

This chain links TRBV3-1 (or the pseudogene TRBV3-2) with TRBJ2-3; possible D gene TRBD2, 5 bases. Germline loops: CDR1 LGHDT, CDR2 YNNKEL (reference sequence). V lost 3 bases, J lost 0 bases, and 19 bases lay in between. CDR3 length: 18 amino acids. The CDR3 DNA reads as TGTGCCAGCAGCCATGGACTTCCGTATAGAACAAGCACAGATACGCAGTATTTT. Protein: CASSHGLPYRTSTDTQYF.

This chain links TRBV9 with TRBJ2-5; the D gene is possibly TRBD2 (6 bases). Germline-derived CDR1 and CDR2 are SGDLS and YYNGEE. The CDR3 consists of 18 residues. V was pared by 0 bases and J by 1 base, with 19 bases between. CDR3 sequence (DNA): TGTGCCAGCAGCGTAGGCCCTCCGCGGGGTGGGATCCAAGAGACCCAGTACTTC. Its translation is CASSVGPPRGGIQETQYF.

The chain carries TRBV2 and TRBJ1-2; D gene uncertain. The CDR3 has 11 residues. Germline assignment: CDR1 SNHLY and CDR2 FYNNEI. V was pared by 6 bases and J by 13 bases, with 15 bases between. Here the CDR3 DNA reads TGTGCCAGCAGCCCTGTTCGGAGGAGCACCTTC. The encoded protein is CASSPVRRSTF.

The genes are TRBV2 and TRBJ1-6; 7 bases line up with TRBD1. Per germline, CDR1 SNHLY and CDR2 FYNNEI. After removal of 6 bases from V and 7 bases from J, the junction contained 9 bases not matched to a gene. The CDR3 runs to 15 residues. In DNA form, the CDR3 reads TGTGCCAGCAGGGCGACAGGGCTAGACAATTCACCCCTCCACTTT. Translated: CASRATGLDNSPLHF.

This clone was seen more than once but under ten times. This rearrangement joins TRBV30 to TRBJ1-1; maybe TRBD1 (6 bases). In germline, CDR1 is GTSNPN, CDR2 SVGIG (reference sequence). CDR3 length: 16 amino acids. Trimming removed 4 bases at V and 1 base at J, with 19 bases between. This CDR3 reads CAWTPFQGLPNTEAFF. CDR3 DNA: TGTGCCTGGACCCCCTTCCAGGGGTTGCCGAACACTGAAGCTTTCTTT. Full variable domain (missing parts from reference TRBV30 and TRBJ1-1): SQTIHQWPATLVQPVGSPLSLECTVEGTSNPNLYWYRQAAGRGLQLLFYSVGIGQISSEVPQNLSASRPQDRQFILSSKKLLLSDSGFYLCAWTPFQGLPNTEAFFGQGTRLTVV.

J is TRBJ2-5 and V is TRBV6-2 or TRBV6-3; tentative D call: TRBD1 (7 bases). There are 15 residues in the CDR3. CDR1 MNHEY and CDR2 SVGEGT come from the germline V gene. V lost 2 bases to trimming and J lost 2 bases, with 12 bases between them. The CDR3 loop reads CASSYRGTAQETQYF. The CDR3 DNA reads as TGTGCCAGCAGTTACCGCGGGACAGCTCAAGAGACCCAGTACTTC.

The chain has TRBV24-1 and TRBJ2-7; D is unresolved. V lost 3 bases, J lost 2 bases, and 34 bases lay in between. CDR1 and CDR2 (germline): KGHDR, SFDVKD. The CDR3 is 22 amino acids. CDR3 nucleotide sequence: TGTGCCACCAGTGATCCCCCATTTAGGCTTGAAGGTTTGATAACTATACCCTACGAGCAGTACGTC. This encodes CATSDPPFRLEGLITIPYEQYV.

This clone has just one count. The V and J genes are TRBV11-2 and TRBJ1-1; tentative D call: TRBD1 (6 bases). Trimming took 6 bases from V and 4 from J, leaving 18 bases between them. This CDR3 is 15 amino acids long. Germline assignment: CDR1 SGHAT and CDR2 FQNNGV. The CDR3 region is CASRLGGNGFTEAFF. CDR3 coding DNA: TGTGCCAGCAGACTAGGGGGAAACGGCTTCACTGAAGCTTTCTTT.

The chain joins TRBV7-6 to TRBJ1-1, with D hard to call. CDR1 is SGHVS, CDR2 FNYEAQ, per germline. The ends were cut back, 1 base at V and 1 base at J, with 7 bases in the middle. The CDR3 is 14 amino acids. The CDR3 coding sequence is TGTGCCAGCAGCTTAGTTACGGGGAACACTGAAGCTTTCTTT. It yields the protein CASSLVTGNTEAFF.

The chain is built from TRBV11-1 and TRBJ1-1; D uncertain. This CDR3 region has 14 residues. The germline V and J ends were trimmed by 1 base and 0 bases, with 6 bases remaining between them. Germline V gene lookup returns CDR1 SGHAT and CDR2 FQDESV (reference sequence). The CDR3 protein is CASSLGAVNTEAFF. CDR3 DNA sequence: TGTGCCAGCAGCTTAGGGGCAGTGAACACTGAAGCTTTCTTT.

The rearrangement uses TRBV2 and TRBJ2-1, with TRBD1 identical over 11 bases. Losses at the gene ends were 5 bases for V and 2 bases for J; bases not matched to a gene: 8. The CDR3 sequence is 17 residues long. CDR1 and CDR2 (germline): SNHLY, FYNNEI. CDR3: CASSSLGGQGAYNEQFF. The CDR3 DNA reads as TGTGCCAGCAGTTCCCTTGGGGGACAGGGGGCCTACAATGAGCAGTTCTTC. The variable domain in full, completed from reference TRBV2 and TRBJ2-1, reads EPEVTQTPSHQVTQMGQEVILRCVPISNHLYFYWYRQILGQKVEFLVSFYNNEISEKSEIFDDQFSVERPDGSNFTLKIRSTKLEDSAMYFCASSSLGGQGAYNEQFFGPGTRLTVL.

This clone was seen only once. The chain joins TRBV18 to TRBJ2-7; D gene unclear. The CDR3 runs to 13 residues. Per germline, CDR1 KGHSH and CDR2 LQKENI. Trimming cost V 5 bases and J 0 bases, with 8 bases left between them. The CDR3, as DNA: TGTGCCAGCTCAAGCCCGAGCTCCTACGAGCAGTACGTC. It codes for CASSSPSSYEQYV.

The rearrangement uses TRBV2 and TRBJ1-6; 9 nucleotides line up with TRBD1. The CDR3 totals 15 residues. V was clipped by 6 bases and J by 8 bases; unmatched bases: 8. The germline CDR1 and CDR2 sequences are SNHLY and FYNNEI. DNA of the CDR3: TGTGCCAGCAGGAGTAGACGGGACAGGGATTCACCCCTCCACTTT. Translating gives CASRSRRDRDSPLHF.

The rearrangement links TRBV28 to TRBJ1-2, with D possibly TRBD1 on 5 matching bases. In germline, CDR1 is MDHEN, CDR2 SYDVKM. This CDR3 region has 12 residues. Trimming removed 5 bases from V and 5 bases from J, with 9 bases in between. The CDR3 protein is CASSPGGYGYTF. In DNA form, the CDR3 reads TGTGCCAGCAGTCCGGGGGGATATGGCTACACCTTC.

The chain combines TRBV2 with TRBJ1-1; TRBD1 agrees at 7 bases. Germline V gives CDR1 SNHLY, CDR2 FYNNEI. The ends lost 7 bases at V and 1 base at J; junction bases unmatched: 6. The CDR3 is made up of 14 amino acids. This CDR3 is CASIGTGENTEAFF. The CDR3 bases are TGTGCCAGCATCGGAACAGGGGAGAACACTGAAGCTTTCTTT. Based on the CDR3 plus reference TRBV2 and TRBJ1-1, the full variable domain is EPEVTQTPSHQVTQMGQEVILRCVPISNHLYFYWYRQILGQKVEFLVSFYNNEISEKSEIFDDQFSVERPDGSNFTLKIRSTKLEDSAMYFCASIGTGENTEAFFGQGTRLTVV.

The chain has TRBV4-1 and TRBJ1-5; D is unresolved. The V end was cut by 1 base, the J end by 1 base, with 14 bases between. CDR1 MGHRA and CDR2 YSYEKL come from the germline V gene. This CDR3 has 17 residues. CDR3 amino acids: CASSQGVARLSNQPQHF. CDR3 DNA sequence: TGCGCCAGCAGCCAAGGAGTGGCGCGACTCAGCAATCAGCCCCAGCATTTT.

The V gene is TRBV24-1, the J gene TRBJ1-1; 10 bases are a match to TRBD1. V lost 4 bases to trimming and J lost 10 bases; unmatched junction nucleotides: 8. The CDR3 runs to 14 residues. Germline lookup yields CDR1 KGHDR and CDR2 SFDVKD. The chain's CDR3 is CATSETGTGVGAFF. The CDR3 DNA follows: TGTGCCACCAGTGAAACCGGGACAGGGGTTGGAGCTTTCTTT.